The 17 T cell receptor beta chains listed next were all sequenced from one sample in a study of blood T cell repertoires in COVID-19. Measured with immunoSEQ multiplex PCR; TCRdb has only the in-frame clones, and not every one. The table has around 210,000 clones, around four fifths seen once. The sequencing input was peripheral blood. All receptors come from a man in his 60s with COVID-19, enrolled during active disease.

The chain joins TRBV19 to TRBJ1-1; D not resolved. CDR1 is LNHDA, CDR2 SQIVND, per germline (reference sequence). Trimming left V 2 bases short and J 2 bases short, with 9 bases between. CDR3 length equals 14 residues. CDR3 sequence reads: CASSINRANTEAFF. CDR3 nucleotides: TGTGCCAGTAGTATAAACAGAGCCAACACTGAAGCTTTCTTT.

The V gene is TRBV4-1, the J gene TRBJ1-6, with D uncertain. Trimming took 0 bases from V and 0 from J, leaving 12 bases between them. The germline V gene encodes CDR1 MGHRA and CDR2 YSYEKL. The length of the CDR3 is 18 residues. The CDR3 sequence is CASSQDMSARSYNSPLHF. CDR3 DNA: TGCGCCAGCAGCCAAGATATGAGTGCCCGCTCCTATAATTCACCCCTCCACTTT.

CDR3 in amino acids: CASLRQTGELFF. Written as DNA, the CDR3 is TGTGCCAGTCTACGACAGACCGGGGAGCTGTTTTTT. The genes are TRBV3-1 (or the pseudogene TRBV3-2) and TRBJ2-2; tentative D call: TRBD1 (5 bases). The germline CDR1 and CDR2 sequences are LGHDT and YNNKEL (reference sequence). The length of the CDR3 is 12 residues. Trimming took off 9 bases at V and 5 bases at J, with 10 bases between the two ends.

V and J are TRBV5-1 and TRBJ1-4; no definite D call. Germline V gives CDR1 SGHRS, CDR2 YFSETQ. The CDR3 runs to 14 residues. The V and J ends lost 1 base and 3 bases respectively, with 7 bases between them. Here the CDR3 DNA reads TGCGCCAGCAGCTTGAGGGAGCCTAATGAAAAACTGTTTTTT. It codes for CASSLREPNEKLFF.

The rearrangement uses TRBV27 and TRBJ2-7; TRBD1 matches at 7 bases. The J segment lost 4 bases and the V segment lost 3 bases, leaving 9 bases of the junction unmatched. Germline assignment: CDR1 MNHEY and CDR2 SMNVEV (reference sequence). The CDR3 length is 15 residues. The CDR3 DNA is TGTGCCAGCAGTTTTGGAGACAGGGCCTCTTACGAGCAGTACTTC. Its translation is CASSFGDRASYEQYF.

Written as DNA, the CDR3 is TGTGCCAGCAGTTTCGTGACTTCTAGCGGCCCCGGGGAGCTGTTTTTT. It specifies CASSFVTSSGPGELFF. This chain uses TRBV6-5 with TRBJ2-2; 7 nucleotides agree with TRBD2. This CDR3 has 16 residues. Germline lookup yields CDR1 MNHEY and CDR2 SVGAGI. The trim removed 4 bases at V and 6 bases at J, leaving 11 bases unmatched.

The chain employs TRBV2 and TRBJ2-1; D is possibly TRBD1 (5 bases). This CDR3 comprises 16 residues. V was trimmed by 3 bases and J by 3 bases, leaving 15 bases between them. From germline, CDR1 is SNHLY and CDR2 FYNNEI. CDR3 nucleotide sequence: TGTGCCAGCAGTGATGGGGCAAACCCCTACTACAATGAGCAGTTCTTC. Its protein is CASSDGANPYYNEQFF.

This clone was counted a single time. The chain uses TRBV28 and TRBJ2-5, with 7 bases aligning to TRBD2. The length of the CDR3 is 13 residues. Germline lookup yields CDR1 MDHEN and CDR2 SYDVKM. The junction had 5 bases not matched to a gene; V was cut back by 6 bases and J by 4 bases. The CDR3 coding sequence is TGTGCCAGCAGAAGTATAGCGGGAGAGACCCAGTACTTC. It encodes CASRSIAGETQYF.

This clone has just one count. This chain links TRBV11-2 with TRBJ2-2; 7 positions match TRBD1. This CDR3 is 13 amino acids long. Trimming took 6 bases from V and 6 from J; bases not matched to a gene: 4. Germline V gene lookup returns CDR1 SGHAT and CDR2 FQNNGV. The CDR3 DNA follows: TGTGCCAGCAGGCCAACAGGGGCCGGGGAGCTGTTTTTT. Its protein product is CASRPTGAGELFF. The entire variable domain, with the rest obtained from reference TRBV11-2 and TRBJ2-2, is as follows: EAGVAQSPRYKIIEKRQSVAFWCNPISGHATLYWYQQILGQGPKLLIQFQNNGVVDDSQLPKDRFSAERLKGVDSTLKIQPAKLEDSAVYLCASRPTGAGELFFGEGSRLTVL.

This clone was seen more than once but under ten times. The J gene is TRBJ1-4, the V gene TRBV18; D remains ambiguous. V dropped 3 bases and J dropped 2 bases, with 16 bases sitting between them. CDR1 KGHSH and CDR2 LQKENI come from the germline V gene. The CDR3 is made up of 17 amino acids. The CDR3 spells CASSPAPWRSTNEKLFF. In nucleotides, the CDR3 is TGTGCCAGCTCACCGGCCCCTTGGAGGTCGACTAATGAAAAACTGTTTTTT.

DNA for the CDR3: TGTGCCGTCTACGTCGGGACTAGCGGGAGGGCCGGGATGGCAGAGCAGTTCTTC. Its protein is CAVYVGTSGRAGMAEQFF. This chain joins TRBV10-3 and TRBJ2-1, with 16 bases identical to TRBD2. Losses at the gene ends were 11 bases for V and 10 bases for J; bases not matched to a gene: 20. Germline values: CDR1 ENHRY, CDR2 SYGVKD. The CDR3 extends over 18 amino acids.

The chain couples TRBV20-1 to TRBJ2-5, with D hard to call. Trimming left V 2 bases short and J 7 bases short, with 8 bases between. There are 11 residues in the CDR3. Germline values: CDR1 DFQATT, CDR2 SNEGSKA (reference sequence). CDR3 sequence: CSARSRGTQYF. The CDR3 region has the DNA TGCAGTGCTAGATCTAGAGGGACCCAGTACTTC.

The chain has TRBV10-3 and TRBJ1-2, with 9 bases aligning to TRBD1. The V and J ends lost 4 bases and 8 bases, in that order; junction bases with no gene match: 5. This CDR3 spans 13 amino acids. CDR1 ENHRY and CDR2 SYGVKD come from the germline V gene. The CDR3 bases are TGTGCCATCAGTGGGGGACAGGGAGCGGGCTACACCTTC. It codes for CAISGGQGAGYTF.

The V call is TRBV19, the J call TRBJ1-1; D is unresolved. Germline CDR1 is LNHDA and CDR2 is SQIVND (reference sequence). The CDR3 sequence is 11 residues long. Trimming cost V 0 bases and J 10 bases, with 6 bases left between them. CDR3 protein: CASSIERRAFF. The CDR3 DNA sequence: TGTGCCAGTAGTATAGAGAGGAGAGCTTTCTTT. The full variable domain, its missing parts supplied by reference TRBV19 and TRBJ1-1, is DGGITQSPKYLFRKEGQNVTLSCEQNLNHDAMYWYRQDPGQGLRLIYYSQIVNDFQKGDIAEGYSVSREKKESFPLTVTSAQKNPTAFYLCASSIERRAFFGQGTRLTVV.

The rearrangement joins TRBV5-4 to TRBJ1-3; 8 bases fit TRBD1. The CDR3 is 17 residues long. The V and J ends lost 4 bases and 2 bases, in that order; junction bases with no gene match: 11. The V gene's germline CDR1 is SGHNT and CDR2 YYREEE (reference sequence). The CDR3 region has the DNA TGTGCCAGCAGCCCGGCGGCGGACAGGGTCCCTGGAAACACCATATATTTT. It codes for CASSPAADRVPGNTIYF.

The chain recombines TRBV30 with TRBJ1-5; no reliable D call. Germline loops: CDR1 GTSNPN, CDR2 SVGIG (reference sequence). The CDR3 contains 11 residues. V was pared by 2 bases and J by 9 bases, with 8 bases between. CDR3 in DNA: TGTGCCTGGAGTTCGGGTCGGCCCCAGCATTTT. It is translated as CAWSSGRPQHF.

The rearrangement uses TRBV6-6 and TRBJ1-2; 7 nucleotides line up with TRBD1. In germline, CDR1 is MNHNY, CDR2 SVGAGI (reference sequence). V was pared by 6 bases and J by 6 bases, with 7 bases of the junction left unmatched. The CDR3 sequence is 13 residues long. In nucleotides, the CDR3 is TGTGCCAGCAGCACAGGGGTCGTAGATGGCTACACCTTC. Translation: CASSTGVVDGYTF.